This T cell receptor (beta chain) was documented in a study of beta chain features in type 1 diabetes. The authors reverse transcribed all of the isolated RNA, so sequencing captured expressed TCRB transcripts. Generated by immunoSEQ multiplex PCR, the TCRdb table keeps only in-frame clones and is missing some. The data hold around 200,000 clones, with about 13% observed a single time. CDR1 SGDLS and CDR2 YYNGEE come from the germline V gene. Trimming cost V 0 bases and J 4 bases, with 7 bases left between them. This CDR3 comprises 13 residues. The receptor was derived from a woman aged 18-35 years in good health. This chain uses TRBV9 with TRBJ1-1; the D is unclear. Source material: central memory CD4+ T cells from blood. DNA for the CDR3: TGTGCCAGCAGCGTAGGGAGTGTCACTGAAGCTTTCTTT. This translates into CASSVGSVTEAFF. Looking up the rest from reference TRBV9 and TRBJ1-1 gives the full variable domain: DSGVTQTPKHLITATGQRVTLRCSPRSGDLSVYWYQQSLDQGLQFLIQYYNGEERAKGNILERFSAQQFPDLHSELNLSSLELGDSALYFCASSVGSVTEAFFGQGTRLTVV.